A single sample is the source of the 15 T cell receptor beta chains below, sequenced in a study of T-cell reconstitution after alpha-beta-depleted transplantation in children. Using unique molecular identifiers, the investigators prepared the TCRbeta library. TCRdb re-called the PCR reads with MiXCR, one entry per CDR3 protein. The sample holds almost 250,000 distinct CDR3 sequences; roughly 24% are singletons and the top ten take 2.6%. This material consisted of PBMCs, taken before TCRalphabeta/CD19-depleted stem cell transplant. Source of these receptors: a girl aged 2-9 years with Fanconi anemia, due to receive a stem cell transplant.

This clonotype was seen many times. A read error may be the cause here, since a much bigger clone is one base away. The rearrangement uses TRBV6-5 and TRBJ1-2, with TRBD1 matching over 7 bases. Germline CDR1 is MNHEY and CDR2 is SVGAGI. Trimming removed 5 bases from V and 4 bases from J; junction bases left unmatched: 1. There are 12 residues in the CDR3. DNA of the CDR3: TGTGCCAGCAGTCGGACAGGCTATGGCTACACCTTC. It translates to CASSRTGYGYTF.

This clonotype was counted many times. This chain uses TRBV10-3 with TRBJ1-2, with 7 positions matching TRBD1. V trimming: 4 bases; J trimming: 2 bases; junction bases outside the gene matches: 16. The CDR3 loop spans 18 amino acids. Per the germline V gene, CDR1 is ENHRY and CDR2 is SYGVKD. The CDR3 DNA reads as TGTGCCATCAGTGGTCAACCCAGGACAGGCACCTTGAACTATGGCTACACCTTC. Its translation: CAISGQPRTGTLNYGYTF.

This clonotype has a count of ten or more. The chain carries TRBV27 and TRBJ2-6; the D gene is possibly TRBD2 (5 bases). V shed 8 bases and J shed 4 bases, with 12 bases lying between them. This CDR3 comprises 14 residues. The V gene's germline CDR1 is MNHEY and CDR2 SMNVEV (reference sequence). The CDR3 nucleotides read TGTGCCAGCGGAATAGCGTCGGGGGCCAACGTCCTGACTTTC. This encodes CASGIASGANVLTF.

The CDR3 region is CASSVDPGVNTEAFF. The CDR3 DNA reads as TGTGCCAGCAGCGTAGATCCGGGGGTGAACACTGAAGCTTTCTTT. The chain uses TRBV9 and TRBJ1-1; D perhaps matches TRBD1 (5 bases). The CDR3 totals 15 residues. The ends were cut back, 0 bases at V and 0 bases at J, with 9 bases in the middle. Germline V gene lookup returns CDR1 SGDLS and CDR2 YYNGEE.

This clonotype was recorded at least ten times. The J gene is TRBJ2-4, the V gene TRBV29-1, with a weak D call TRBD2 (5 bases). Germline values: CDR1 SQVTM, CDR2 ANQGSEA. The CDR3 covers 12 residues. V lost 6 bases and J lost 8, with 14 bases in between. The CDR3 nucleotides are TGCAGCGTATCCCCGGGAAGCGACATTCAGTACTTC. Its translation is CSVSPGSDIQYF.

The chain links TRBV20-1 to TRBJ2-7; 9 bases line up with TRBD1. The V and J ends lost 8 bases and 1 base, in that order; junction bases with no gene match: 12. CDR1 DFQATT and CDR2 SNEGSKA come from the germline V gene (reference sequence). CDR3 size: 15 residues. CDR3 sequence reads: CSPTLPGQGSYEQYF. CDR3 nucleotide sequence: TGCAGTCCCACTCTTCCGGGACAGGGTTCCTACGAGCAGTACTTC.

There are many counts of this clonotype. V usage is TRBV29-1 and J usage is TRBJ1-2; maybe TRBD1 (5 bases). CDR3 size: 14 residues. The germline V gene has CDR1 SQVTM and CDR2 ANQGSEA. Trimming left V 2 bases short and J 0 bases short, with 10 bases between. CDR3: CSVEYRRANYGYTF. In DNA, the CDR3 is TGCAGCGTTGAATACAGGAGAGCTAACTATGGCTACACCTTC.

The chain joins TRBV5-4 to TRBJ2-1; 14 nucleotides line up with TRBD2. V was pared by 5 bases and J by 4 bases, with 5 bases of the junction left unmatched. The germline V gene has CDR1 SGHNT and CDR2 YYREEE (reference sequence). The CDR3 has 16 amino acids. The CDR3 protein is CASSLTSGGVYNEQFF. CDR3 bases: TGTGCCAGCAGTCTGACTAGCGGGGGGGTGTACAATGAGCAGTTCTTC.

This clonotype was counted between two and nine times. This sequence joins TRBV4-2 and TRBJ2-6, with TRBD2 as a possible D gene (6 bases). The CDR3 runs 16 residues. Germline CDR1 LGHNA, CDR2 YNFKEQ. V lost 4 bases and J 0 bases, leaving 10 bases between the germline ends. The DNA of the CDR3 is TGTGCCAGCAGCCTCGGCGGGATCTCTGGGGCCAACGTCCTGACTTTC. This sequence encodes CASSLGGISGANVLTF.

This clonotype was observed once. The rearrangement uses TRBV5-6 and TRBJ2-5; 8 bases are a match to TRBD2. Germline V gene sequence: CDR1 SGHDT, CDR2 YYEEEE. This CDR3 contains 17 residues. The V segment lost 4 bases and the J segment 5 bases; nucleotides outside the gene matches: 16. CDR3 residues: CASSAKLPGLGWETQYF. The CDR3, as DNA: TGTGCCAGCAGCGCAAAACTACCGGGACTAGGATGGGAGACCCAGTACTTC.

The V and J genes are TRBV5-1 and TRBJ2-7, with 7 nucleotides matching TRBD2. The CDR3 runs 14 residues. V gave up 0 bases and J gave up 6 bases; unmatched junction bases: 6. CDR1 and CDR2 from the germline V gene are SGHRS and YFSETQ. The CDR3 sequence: CASSLGRERSEQYF. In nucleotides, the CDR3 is TGCGCCAGCAGCTTGGGGCGGGAGAGGAGCGAGCAGTACTTC.

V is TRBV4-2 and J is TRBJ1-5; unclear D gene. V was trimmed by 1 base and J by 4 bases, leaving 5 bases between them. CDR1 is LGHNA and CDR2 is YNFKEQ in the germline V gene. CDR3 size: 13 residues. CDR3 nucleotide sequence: TGTGCCAGCAGCCAAGGGTTTAATCAGCCCCAGCATTTT. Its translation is CASSQGFNQPQHF.

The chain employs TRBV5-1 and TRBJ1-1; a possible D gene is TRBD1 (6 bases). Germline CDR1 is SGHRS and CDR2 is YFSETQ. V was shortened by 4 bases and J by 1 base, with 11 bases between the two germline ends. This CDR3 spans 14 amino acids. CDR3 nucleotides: TGCGCCAGCAGCGGGGGCCGACAGAACACTGAAGCTTTCTTT. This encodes CASSGGRQNTEAFF.

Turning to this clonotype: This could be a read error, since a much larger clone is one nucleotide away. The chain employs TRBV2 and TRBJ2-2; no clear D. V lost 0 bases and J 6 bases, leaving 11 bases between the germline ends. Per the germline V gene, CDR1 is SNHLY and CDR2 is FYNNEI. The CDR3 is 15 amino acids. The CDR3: CASSEALDGPGELFF. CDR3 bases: TGTGCCAGCAGTGAAGCGCTTGATGGCCCCGGGGAGCTGTTTTTT.

As DNA, the CDR3 is TGTGCCAGTAGTCAAGGACTAGCGGGGAGCACAGATACGCAGTATTTT. It translates to CASSQGLAGSTDTQYF. The J gene is TRBJ2-3, the V gene TRBV19; 12 bases match TRBD2. The germline CDR1 and CDR2 sequences are LNHDA and SQIVND (reference sequence). The CDR3 covers 16 residues. J lost 0 bases, V lost 5 bases, and 3 bases had no gene match.